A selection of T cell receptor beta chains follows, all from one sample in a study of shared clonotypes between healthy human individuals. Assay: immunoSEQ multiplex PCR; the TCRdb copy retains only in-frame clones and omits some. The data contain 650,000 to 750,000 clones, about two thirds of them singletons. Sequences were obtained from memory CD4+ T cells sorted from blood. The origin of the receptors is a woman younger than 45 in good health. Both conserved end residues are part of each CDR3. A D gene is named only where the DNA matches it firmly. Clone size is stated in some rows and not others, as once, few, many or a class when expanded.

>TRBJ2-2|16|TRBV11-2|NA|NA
TGTGCCAGCAGCCCCTGGGGTTCGATGTTGACCGGGGAGCTGTTTTTT
CASSPWGSMLTGELFF
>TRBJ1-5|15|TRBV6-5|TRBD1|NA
TGTGCCAGCAGTTCGGACAGGGAGCCTTATCAGCCCCAGCATTTT
CASSSDREPYQPQHF
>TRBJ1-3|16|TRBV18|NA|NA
TGTGCCAGCTCACCACTCGAGGGGTATAGTGGAAACACCATATATTTT
CASSPLEGYSGNTIYF
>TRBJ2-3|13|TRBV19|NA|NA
TGTGCCAGTACCGCGACGGGGGCAGATACGCAGTATTTT
CASTATGADTQYF
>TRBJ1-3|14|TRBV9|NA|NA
TGTGCCAGCAGCGTGTCAGCCGAAGGAAACACCATATATTTT
CASSVSAEGNTIYF
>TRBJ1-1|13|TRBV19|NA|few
TGTGCCAGTAGGACACAGAGGAACACTGAAGCTTTCTTT
CASRTQRNTEAFF
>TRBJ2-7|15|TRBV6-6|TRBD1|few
TGTGCCAGCAGTCCGGGACAGGGTTTATCCTACGAGCAGTACTTC
CASSPGQGLSYEQYF
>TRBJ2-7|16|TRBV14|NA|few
TGTGCCAGCAGCCCGGTCTCGGCTAGCGCCTTCTACGAGCAGTACTTC
CASSPVSASAFYEQYF
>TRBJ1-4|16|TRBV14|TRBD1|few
TGTGCCAGCAGCCAAGATCCGACAGGGAGAAGAGAAAAACTGTTTTTT
CASSQDPTGRREKLFF
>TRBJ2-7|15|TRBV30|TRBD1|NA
TGTGCCTGGAGCGGCGGACAGGGCGGCCTCTACGAGCAGTACTTC
CAWSGGQGGLYEQYF
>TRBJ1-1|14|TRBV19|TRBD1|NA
TGTGCCAGCCTCCTAACAGGGGGCTACACTGAAGCTTTCTTT
CASLLTGGYTEAFF
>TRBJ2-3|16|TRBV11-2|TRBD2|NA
TGTGCCAGCAGCCGGACTAGCGGGAGCGCCACAGATACGCAGTATTTT
CASSRTSGSATDTQYF
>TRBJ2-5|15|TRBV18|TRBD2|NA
TGTGCCAGCTCACCACCGTCGGCTAGCGGGAGGTCCAAGTACTTC
CASSPPSASGRSKYF
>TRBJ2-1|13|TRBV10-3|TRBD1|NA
TGTGCCATCACTGGGACAGGTGCGAATGAGCAGTTCTTC
CAITGTGANEQFF
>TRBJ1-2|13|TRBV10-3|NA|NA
TGTGCCATCAGTGGGGGGGAGAGAAGGAGGTACACCTTC
CAISGGERRRYTF
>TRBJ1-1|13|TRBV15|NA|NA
TGTGCCACCAGCATTTCGGTGAACACTGAAGCTTTCTTT
CATSISVNTEAFF
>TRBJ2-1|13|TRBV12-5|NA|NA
TGTGCTAGTGGTTGGGCAGGATACAATGAGCAGTTCTTC
CASGWAGYNEQFF
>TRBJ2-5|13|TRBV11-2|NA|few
TGTGCCAGCAGCTTAGTTCCTCTGGGGGGCGAACACTTC
CASSLVPLGGEHF
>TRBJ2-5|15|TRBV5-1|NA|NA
TGCGCCAGCAGCTTGGCCTCCGATGCGGGGGAGACCCAGTACTTC
CASSLASDAGETQYF
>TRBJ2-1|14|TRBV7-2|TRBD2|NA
TGTGCCAGCAGCCCTACGGGAGGGTACAATGAGCAGTTCTTC
CASSPTGGYNEQFF
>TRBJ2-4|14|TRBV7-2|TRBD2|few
TGTGCCAGCAGCCCCGGGACTAGCGGGATGGCCCGGTACTTC
CASSPGTSGMARYF
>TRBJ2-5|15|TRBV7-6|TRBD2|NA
TGTGCCAGCAGCTTAGGTAGCGGGAGAGGAGAGACCCAGTACTTC
CASSLGSGRGETQYF
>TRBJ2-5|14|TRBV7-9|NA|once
TGTGCCAGCAGCTTAGGGGGGGTCCGGGAGACCCAGTACTTC
CASSLGGVRETQYF
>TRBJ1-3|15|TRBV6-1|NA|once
TGTGCCAGCAGGGAGACAGTCTTCTCTGGAAACACCATATATTTT
CASRETVFSGNTIYF
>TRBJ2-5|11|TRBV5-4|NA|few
TGTGCCAGCAGCTTGGATGAGACCCAGTACTTC
CASSLDETQYF
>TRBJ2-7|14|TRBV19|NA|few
TGTGCCAGTAGTATCCTGGACAGGGAGGGCGAGCAGTACTTC
CASSILDREGEQYF
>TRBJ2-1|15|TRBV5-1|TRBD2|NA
TGCGCCAGCAGCCAGCAGTCTAGCGGATACAATGAGCAGTTCTTC
CASSQQSSGYNEQFF
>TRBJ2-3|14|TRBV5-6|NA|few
TGTGCCAGCAGCGTGTACCCCGGAGGAGATACGCAGTATTTT
CASSVYPGGDTQYF
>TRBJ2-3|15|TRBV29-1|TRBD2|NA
TGCAGCGCTAAGATGACTAGCTCCGGAGCGGATACGCAGTATTTT
CSAKMTSSGADTQYF
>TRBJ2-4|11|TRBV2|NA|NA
TGTGCCAGCAGAGCTCAAAACATTCAGTACTTC
CASRAQNIQYF
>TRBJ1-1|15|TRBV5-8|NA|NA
TGTGCCAGCAGGCAGCGGCGGGGGGGCGTCACTGAAGCTTTCTTT
CASRQRRGGVTEAFF
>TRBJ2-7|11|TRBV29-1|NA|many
TGCAGCGTGAGGCGGGGTTTCGAGCAGTACTTC
CSVRRGFEQYF
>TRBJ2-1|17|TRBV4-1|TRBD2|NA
TGCGCCAGCAGCCAAGTGGCTATACTAGCGGGAGTCAATGAGCAGTTCTTC
CASSQVAILAGVNEQFF
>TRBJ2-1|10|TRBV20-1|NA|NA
TGCAGTGCTAGAGGTCCAAAACAGTTCTTC
CSARGPKQFF